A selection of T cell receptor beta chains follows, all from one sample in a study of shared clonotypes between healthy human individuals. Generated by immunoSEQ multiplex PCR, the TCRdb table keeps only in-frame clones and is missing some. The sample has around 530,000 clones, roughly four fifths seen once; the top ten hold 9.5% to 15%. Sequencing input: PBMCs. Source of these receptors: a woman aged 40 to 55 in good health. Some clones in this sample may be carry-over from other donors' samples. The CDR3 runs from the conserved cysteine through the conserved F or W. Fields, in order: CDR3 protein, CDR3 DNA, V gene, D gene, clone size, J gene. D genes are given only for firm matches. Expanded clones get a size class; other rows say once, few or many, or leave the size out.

CDR3aa: CASSQAAGGGYTQYF; CDR3nt: TGTGCCAGCAGCCAGGCAGCGGGAGGCGGGTATACGCAGTATTTT; v_gene: TRBV7-3; d_gene: TRBD2; abundance: .; j_gene: TRBJ2-3
CDR3aa: CASSVVQGTDTQYF; CDR3nt: TGTGCCAGTAGTGTCGTACAGGGAACAGATACGCAGTATTTT; v_gene: TRBV19; d_gene: .; abundance: .; j_gene: TRBJ2-3
CDR3aa: CASSERDSYEQYF; CDR3nt: TGTGCCAGCAGCGAAAGAGACTCCTACGAGCAGTACTTC; v_gene: TRBV7-3; d_gene: .; abundance: .; j_gene: TRBJ2-7
CDR3aa: CASRDQTPGWRTNYGYTF; CDR3nt: TGTGCCAGCAGAGATCAAACCCCGGGATGGAGAACTAACTATGGCTACACCTTC; v_gene: TRBV2; d_gene: .; abundance: .; j_gene: TRBJ1-2
CDR3aa: CASSQLRDRGILGNEQFF; CDR3nt: TGCGCCAGCAGCCAACTCCGGGACAGGGGAATTTTGGGCAATGAGCAGTTCTTC; v_gene: TRBV4-1; d_gene: TRBD1; abundance: .; j_gene: TRBJ2-1
CDR3aa: CASSAQGFGYTF; CDR3nt: TGTGCCAGTAGTGCACAGGGTTTCGGCTACACCTTC; v_gene: TRBV19; d_gene: .; abundance: .; j_gene: TRBJ1-2
CDR3aa: CASSPRVLLVTGELFF; CDR3nt: TGTGCCAGCAGCCCTAGGGTTCTCCTAGTCACCGGGGAGCTGTTTTTT; v_gene: TRBV27; d_gene: .; abundance: .; j_gene: TRBJ2-2
CDR3aa: CASSEETGTEASF; CDR3nt: TGTGCCAGCAGTGAAGAAACGGGCACTGAAGCTTCCTTT; v_gene: TRBV2; d_gene: .; abundance: .; j_gene: TRBJ1-1
CDR3aa: CASSTISGRSSYEQYF; CDR3nt: TGTGCCAGCAGCACCATAAGCGGGAGGAGCTCCTACGAGCAGTACTTC; v_gene: TRBV5-6; d_gene: TRBD2; abundance: .; j_gene: TRBJ2-7
CDR3aa: CASSRRGTATYNEQFF; CDR3nt: TGTGCCAGCAGCCGACGAGGGACTGCCACCTACAATGAGCAGTTCTTC; v_gene: TRBV7-3; d_gene: .; abundance: .; j_gene: TRBJ2-1
CDR3aa: CASSPGLGREQFF; CDR3nt: TGTGCCAGCAGCCCCGGGTTGGGGAGGGAGCAGTTCTTC; v_gene: TRBV7-2; d_gene: .; abundance: once; j_gene: TRBJ2-1
CDR3aa: CAISGSSGIGTDTQYF; CDR3nt: TGTGCCATCAGTGGGTCTAGCGGGATCGGCACAGATACGCAGTATTTT; v_gene: TRBV10-3; d_gene: TRBD2; abundance: .; j_gene: TRBJ2-3
CDR3aa: CASSLDTNEKLFF; CDR3nt: TGCGCCAGCAGCCTGGACACTAATGAAAAACTGTTTTTT; v_gene: TRBV5-1; d_gene: .; abundance: once; j_gene: TRBJ1-4
CDR3aa: CASSLARAGQTQRFF; CDR3nt: TGTGCCAGCAGCTTGGCCCGAGCGGGACAGACCCAGAGATTCTTC; v_gene: TRBV5-6; d_gene: .; abundance: .; j_gene: TRBJ2-7
CDR3aa: CASSQDLGTRSGNEQFF; CDR3nt: TGTGCCAGCAGCCAAGATTTGGGGACTAGATCGGGCAATGAGCAGTTCTTC; v_gene: TRBV4-2; d_gene: TRBD2; abundance: once; j_gene: TRBJ2-1
CDR3aa: CASSPGQITGELFF; CDR3nt: TGCGCCAGCAGCCCCGGACAGATCACCGGGGAGCTGTTTTTT; v_gene: TRBV5-1; d_gene: .; abundance: few; j_gene: TRBJ2-2
CDR3aa: CASSLAPDQPQHF; CDR3nt: TGTGCCAGCAGCTTAGCGCCAGATCAGCCCCAGCATTTT; v_gene: TRBV7-9; d_gene: .; abundance: .; j_gene: TRBJ1-5
CDR3aa: CASSPGTGVSTDTQYF; CDR3nt: TGTGCCAGCAGTCCTGGGACAGGGGTTAGCACAGATACGCAGTATTTT; v_gene: TRBV2; d_gene: TRBD1; abundance: .; j_gene: TRBJ2-3
CDR3aa: CASSFYSGTYEQYF; CDR3nt: TGTGCCAGCAGCTTCTATAGCGGAACCTACGAGCAGTACTTC; v_gene: TRBV5-6; d_gene: .; abundance: .; j_gene: TRBJ2-7
CDR3aa: CASSVERLDTQYF; CDR3nt: TGTGCCAGCAGTGTTGAACGTTTGGATACGCAGTATTTT; v_gene: TRBV2; d_gene: .; abundance: .; j_gene: TRBJ2-3
CDR3aa: CASSYFLGVEAFF; CDR3nt: TGTGCCAGCAGTTACTTCTTGGGAGTTGAAGCTTTCTTT; v_gene: TRBV6-5; d_gene: .; abundance: .; j_gene: TRBJ1-1
CDR3aa: CASSLDRGPDTQYF; CDR3nt: TGTGCCAGCAGCTTAGATCGCGGCCCCGATACGCAGTATTTT; v_gene: TRBV11-3; d_gene: .; abundance: .; j_gene: TRBJ2-3
CDR3aa: CASSLGGLAGVNEQFF; CDR3nt: TGTGCCAGCAGCTTAGGGGGACTAGCGGGAGTCAATGAGCAGTTCTTC; v_gene: TRBV7-8; d_gene: TRBD2; abundance: .; j_gene: TRBJ2-1